Presented here are 30 T cell receptor beta chains from one specimen sequenced in a study of blood T cell repertoires in COVID-19 (dated by TCRdb to the early 2020s). The receptor library was made with the immunoSEQ multiplex PCR assay. The table was pulled from immuneACCESS by TCRdb, which kept in-frame rearrangements only. Such tables lose some clones; where checked, under half of the loss comes from unresolved V genes, and the rest has no known cause. The sample table shows under 150,000 clones, and about 85% are seen once. More than 3% of the sample comes from the top ten. Sequencing input: peripheral blood. The origin of the receptors is a man aged 35-49 years with acute or convalescent COVID-19.

The J gene is TRBJ1-1, the V gene TRBV2; 10 bases map to TRBD1. This CDR3 is built from 13 residues. Trimming took 5 bases from V and 5 from J; bases not matched to a gene: 2. CDR1 is SNHLY and CDR2 is FYNNEI in the germline V gene. The CDR3 DNA sequence: TGTGCCAGCAGTACGGACAGGGGGACTGAAGCTTTCTTT. It yields the protein CASSTDRGTEAFF.

This chain joins TRBV4-3 and TRBJ2-3; possibly TRBD1 for D (7 bases). Looked up from germline, CDR1 is LGHNA and CDR2 is YSLEER. The CDR3 is 15 amino acids. Trimming pared 5 bases from V and 5 bases from J, leaving 17 bases between. The CDR3 protein is CASSGNPQGGDTQYF. As DNA, the CDR3 is TGCGCCAGCAGCGGAAATCCTCAGGGGGGAGATACGCAGTATTTT.

This chain links TRBV29-1 with TRBJ2-6, with 7 bases aligning to TRBD1. The V gene's germline CDR1 is SQVTM and CDR2 ANQGSEA. J was trimmed by 0 bases and V by 5 bases; bases with no gene match: 7. The CDR3 runs 16 residues. The CDR3 sequence is CSVSGQAFSGANVLTF. DNA of the CDR3: TGCAGCGTTAGCGGACAGGCGTTCTCTGGGGCCAACGTCCTGACTTTC.

This clone was found a few times. The chain employs TRBV5-1 and TRBJ2-2, with no clear D. V was trimmed by 1 base and J by 4 bases, leaving 11 bases between them. There are 15 residues in the CDR3. Germline-derived CDR1 and CDR2 are SGHRS and YFSETQ. This CDR3 reads CASSLFRIGTGELFF. Written as DNA, the CDR3 is TGCGCCAGCAGCTTGTTCAGGATAGGCACCGGGGAGCTGTTTTTT.

The chain joins TRBV6-5 to TRBJ2-7; possibly TRBD1 for D (7 bases). The CDR3 consists of 14 residues. V lost 6 bases to trimming and J lost 2 bases, with 14 bases between them. Germline CDR1 reads MNHEY; CDR2 reads SVGAGI. The CDR3 DNA sequence: TGTGCCAGCAGGGAGGGGACAGCCACCTACGAGCAGTACTTC. Amino acids: CASREGTATYEQYF.

This chain links TRBV21-1 with TRBJ1-3; TRBD1, the D gene given by the table, was not confirmed from the DNA. TRBV21-1 is annotated as a pseudogene. CDR3 length: 18 amino acids. CDR3 region: CASSPQVSPLVDGNTIYF. The CDR3 DNA reads TGTGCCAGCAGCCCCCAGGTATCTCCCCTCGTGGATGGAAACACCATATATTTT.

This chain links TRBV29-1 with TRBJ2-3; TRBD2 agrees at 9 bases. The CDR3 spans 14 residues. The V segment lost 6 bases and the J segment 9 bases; nucleotides outside the gene matches: 13. Per the germline V gene, CDR1 is SQVTM and CDR2 is ANQGSEA. CDR3: CSVWSGGPEKTQYF. The CDR3 coding sequence is TGCAGCGTCTGGAGCGGGGGGCCGGAAAAGACGCAGTATTTT.

The chain has TRBV27 and TRBJ2-7, with 12 bases that match TRBD1. CDR3 size: 14 residues. The V gene's germline CDR1 is MNHEY and CDR2 SMNVEV (reference sequence). With V trimmed by 4 bases and J by 7 bases, 5 bases remained unmatched. CDR3 loop: CASSSGQGAREQYF. DNA of the CDR3: TGTGCCAGCAGTTCGGGACAGGGGGCGAGGGAGCAGTACTTC.

The rearrangement joins TRBV2 to TRBJ2-1; 12 bases map to TRBD2. Looked up from germline, CDR1 is SNHLY and CDR2 is FYNNEI. Losses at the gene ends were 6 bases for V and 10 bases for J; bases not matched to a gene: 7. CDR3 size: 14 residues. CDR3 DNA sequence: TGTGCCAGCAGGGCTAGCGGGGGGGCCGGAGAGCAGTTCTTC. As protein: CASRASGGAGEQFF.

This clone was observed a single time. The chain is built from TRBV9 and TRBJ1-3, with D maybe TRBD1 (5 bases). Germline V gene lookup returns CDR1 SGDLS and CDR2 YYNGEE. V dropped 0 bases and J dropped 3 bases, with 10 bases sitting between them. The CDR3 runs to 15 residues. This chain's CDR3 is CASSVEQGIGNTIYF. The CDR3 nucleotides are TGTGCCAGCAGCGTAGAGCAGGGCATTGGAAACACCATATATTTT.

V usage is TRBV2 and J usage is TRBJ1-1; D may be TRBD1 (6 bases). V was trimmed by 6 bases and J by 1 base, leaving 15 bases between them. This CDR3 contains 15 residues. Germline values: CDR1 SNHLY, CDR2 FYNNEI. This CDR3 is CASSRVGQPNTEAFF. For the CDR3, the DNA is TGTGCCAGCAGCCGAGTCGGACAGCCGAACACTGAAGCTTTCTTT.

The V gene is TRBV4-2, the J gene TRBJ2-5; D is perhaps TRBD2 (6 bases). The CDR3 length is 14 residues. Per the germline V gene, CDR1 is LGHNA and CDR2 is YNFKEQ. V dropped 1 base and J dropped 2 bases, with 8 bases sitting between them. The CDR3 DNA sequence: TGTGCCAGCAGCCAAGGTGGGGGGCAAGAGACCCAGTACTTC. Translating it yields CASSQGGGQETQYF.

This chain joins TRBV2 and TRBJ1-1; no firm D call. V shed 4 bases and J shed 3 bases, with 15 bases lying between them. The CDR3 is 15 residues long. Germline V lookup: CDR1 SNHLY, CDR2 FYNNEI. Here the CDR3 DNA reads TGTGCCAGCAGTGTTCGTCGGCAGGCAGACACTGAAGCTTTCTTT. This gives the protein CASSVRRQADTEAFF. Combining the CDR3 with reference TRBV2 and TRBJ1-1 gives the whole variable domain EPEVTQTPSHQVTQMGQEVILRCVPISNHLYFYWYRQILGQKVEFLVSFYNNEISEKSEIFDDQFSVERPDGSNFTLKIRSTKLEDSAMYFCASSVRRQADTEAFFGQGTRLTVV.

J is TRBJ2-2 and V is TRBV7-3, with D maybe TRBD2 (6 bases). The ends were cut back, 1 base at V and 5 bases at J, with 17 bases in the middle. This CDR3 is 17 amino acids long. Germline V CDR1 and CDR2: SGHTA, FQGTGA. The CDR3 here is CASSLRVREEKTGELFF. The DNA of the CDR3 is TGTGCCAGCAGCTTAAGAGTCAGGGAGGAGAAAACCGGGGAGCTGTTTTTT.

This sequence joins TRBV7-9 and TRBJ2-1; TRBD1 agrees at 11 bases. CDR1 SEHNR and CDR2 FQNEAQ come from the germline V gene (reference sequence). The CDR3 runs 13 residues. The trim removed 1 base at V and 15 bases at J, leaving 5 bases unmatched. CDR3 sequence (DNA): TGTGCCAGCAGCTTAGGGACAGGGGGCGCTCGGTTCTTC. This encodes CASSLGTGGARFF.

This rearrangement joins TRBV3-1 (or the pseudogene TRBV3-2) to TRBJ1-6; the match to TRBD1 covers 12 bases. CDR3 length: 14 residues. V was pared by 4 bases and J by 9 bases, with 1 base of the junction left unmatched. Germline V lookup: CDR1 LGHDT, CDR2 YNNKEL (reference sequence). The CDR3 DNA follows: TGTGCCAGCAGCCGGGACAGGGGGCTTTCACCCCTCCACTTT. Its protein product is CASSRDRGLSPLHF.

This clone was seen ten or more times. V usage is TRBV7-9 and J usage is TRBJ1-2; a possible D gene is TRBD1 (5 bases). Per the germline V gene, CDR1 is SEHNR and CDR2 is FQNEAQ (reference sequence). The length of the CDR3 is 15 residues. V was cut by 8 bases and J by 2 bases, with 18 bases left in between. The CDR3 nucleotides read TGTGCCAGCTGTACCTCCGAGACAGCGAACTATGGCTACACCTTC. This gives the protein CASCTSETANYGYTF.

The V and J genes are TRBV5-1 and TRBJ2-3; maybe TRBD2 (6 bases). The CDR3 extends over 16 amino acids. V was trimmed by 4 bases and J by 5 bases, leaving 20 bases between them. CDR1 is SGHRS and CDR2 is YFSETQ in the germline V gene. This chain's CDR3 is CASSTTSIAIVDTQYF. The CDR3 DNA reads as TGCGCCAGCAGCACCACTAGCATAGCAATTGTAGATACGCAGTATTTT.

The rearrangement joins TRBV6-5 to TRBJ1-1; D gene uncertain. This CDR3 comprises 13 residues. Trimming took off 3 bases at V and 1 base at J, with 6 bases between the two ends. Germline CDR1 is MNHEY and CDR2 is SVGAGI. CDR3 DNA: TGTGCCAGCAGTTATTGGAGGAACACTGAAGCTTTCTTT. It yields the protein CASSYWRNTEAFF.

This clone came up once. This sequence joins TRBV29-1 and TRBJ1-1; D might be TRBD1 (5 bases). The CDR3 runs 10 residues. V lost 7 bases to trimming and J lost 10 bases, with 13 bases between them. Germline CDR1 is SQVTM and CDR2 is ANQGSEA. CDR3 sequence (DNA): TGCAGCGACCAGGGTATTGCAGCTTTCTTT. It is translated as CSDQGIAAFF.

The gene calls are TRBV27 and TRBJ2-7, with TRBD1 matching 7 bases. J was trimmed by 6 bases and V by 2 bases; bases with no gene match: 4. The CDR3 extends over 13 amino acids. Germline V lookup: CDR1 MNHEY, CDR2 SMNVEV (reference sequence). CDR3: CASSLPGTVEQYF. CDR3 nucleotide sequence: TGTGCCAGCAGTTTACCGGGGACAGTCGAGCAGTACTTC.

The V gene is TRBV7-8, the J gene TRBJ2-3, with TRBD2 matching over 7 bases. Losses at the gene ends were 5 bases for V and 0 bases for J; bases not matched to a gene: 5. Per the germline V gene, CDR1 is SGHVS and CDR2 is FQNEAQ. This CDR3 spans 15 amino acids. CDR3 DNA sequence: TGTGCCAGCAGCACAGTGGGGGGGAGCACAGATACGCAGTATTTT. This sequence encodes CASSTVGGSTDTQYF.

The chain carries TRBV7-9 and TRBJ1-2; possible D gene TRBD1, 5 bases. This CDR3 has 14 residues. Germline lookup yields CDR1 SEHNR and CDR2 FQNEAQ (reference sequence). V was trimmed by 5 bases and J by 2 bases, leaving 12 bases between them. The CDR3 DNA reads TGTGCCAGCAGCCCCCGACAGAGCAACTATGGCTACACCTTC. Amino acid sequence: CASSPRQSNYGYTF.

This chain uses TRBV2 with TRBJ2-7, with D tentatively TRBD1 (5 bases). The CDR3 length is 13 residues. CDR1 SNHLY and CDR2 FYNNEI come from the germline V gene. V lost 1 base and J 1 base, leaving 5 bases between the germline ends. CDR3 DNA: TGTGCCAGCAGTGAAGGACAGTCCTACGAGCAGTACTTC. Translated: CASSEGQSYEQYF.

V and J are TRBV29-1 and TRBJ2-3; D perhaps matches TRBD2 (6 bases). Trimming pared 7 bases from V and 0 bases from J, leaving 17 bases between. CDR1 is SQVTM and CDR2 is ANQGSEA in the germline V gene. This CDR3 comprises 15 residues. The CDR3, as DNA: TGCAGCGCCGTTCGCGGGACGGGTAGCACAGATACGCAGTATTTT. Amino acids: CSAVRGTGSTDTQYF.

The CDR3 loop reads CASSLDPYRGLGYEQYF. The DNA of the CDR3 is TGCGCCAGCAGCTTGGACCCGTACAGGGGGCTTGGCTACGAGCAGTACTTC. The J gene is TRBJ2-7, the V gene TRBV5-1, with 9 bases fitting TRBD1. V shed 0 bases, J shed 3 bases, and the junction held 10 bases outside the gene matches. The CDR3 loop spans 17 amino acids. Germline V gives CDR1 SGHRS, CDR2 YFSETQ. The variable domain in full, completed from reference TRBV5-1 and TRBJ2-7, reads KAGVTQTPRYLIKTRGQQVTLSCSPISGHRSVSWYQQTPGQGLQFLFEYFSETQRNKGNFPGRFSGRQFSNSRSEMNVSTLELGDSALYLCASSLDPYRGLGYEQYFGPGTRLTVT.

V gene TRBV6-1 combines with J gene TRBJ1-2; D uncertain. Germline CDR1 and CDR2: MNHNS and SASEGT. The CDR3 is 15 amino acids. Deletions cut 2 bases from V and 3 bases from J, with 13 bases between. The CDR3 region is CASSESAGGHYGYTF. The CDR3, as DNA: TGTGCCAGCAGTGAATCGGCAGGAGGGCACTATGGCTACACCTTC.

This chain joins TRBV11-2 and TRBJ2-3; 8 bases are shared with TRBD2. The CDR3 is 16 residues long. Germline loops: CDR1 SGHAT, CDR2 FQNNGV. Trimming took 4 bases from V and 4 from J; bases not matched to a gene: 10. CDR3 in DNA: TGTGCCAGCAGCTCCATAGCGGGGAGAACCTCAGATACGCAGTATTTT. Its protein is CASSSIAGRTSDTQYF.

The DNA for the CDR3 is TGTGCCAGTACCGACAGGTACGAGCAGTACTTC. Translating gives CASTDRYEQYF. The chain links TRBV19 to TRBJ2-7, with D maybe TRBD1 (6 bases). Trimming took 7 bases from V and 4 from J, leaving 8 bases between them. This CDR3 comprises 11 residues. Germline-derived CDR1 and CDR2 are LNHDA and SQIVND (reference sequence).

The V and J genes are TRBV29-1 and TRBJ2-7; 8 bases agree with TRBD1. This CDR3 region has 13 residues. The junction had 7 bases not matched to a gene; V was cut back by 1 base and J by 8 bases. The germline CDR1 and CDR2 sequences are SQVTM and ANQGSEA. CDR3 DNA: TGCAGCGTTGAAGGCCCGGACAGGGAAAAGCAGTACTTC. Translation: CSVEGPDREKQYF.